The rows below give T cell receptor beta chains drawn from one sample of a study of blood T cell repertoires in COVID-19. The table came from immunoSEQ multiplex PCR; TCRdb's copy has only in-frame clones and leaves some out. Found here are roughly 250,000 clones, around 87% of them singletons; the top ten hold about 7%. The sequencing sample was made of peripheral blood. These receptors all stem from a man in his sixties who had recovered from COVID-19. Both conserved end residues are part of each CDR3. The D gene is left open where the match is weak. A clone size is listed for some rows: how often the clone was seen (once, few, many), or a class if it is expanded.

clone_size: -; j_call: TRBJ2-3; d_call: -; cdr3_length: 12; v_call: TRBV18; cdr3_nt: TGTGCCAGCTCACTCGAGCCGGATACGCAGTATTTT; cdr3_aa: CASSLEPDTQYF
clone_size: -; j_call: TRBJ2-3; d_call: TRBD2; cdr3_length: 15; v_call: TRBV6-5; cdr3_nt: TGTGCCAGCAGTCCCCCGGGACTAGTTACAGATACGCAGTATTTT; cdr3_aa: CASSPPGLVTDTQYF
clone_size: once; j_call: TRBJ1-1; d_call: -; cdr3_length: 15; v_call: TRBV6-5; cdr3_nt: TGTGCCAGCAGTTACTCTGACAGGAGAAACACTGAAGCTTTCTTT; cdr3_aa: CASSYSDRRNTEAFF
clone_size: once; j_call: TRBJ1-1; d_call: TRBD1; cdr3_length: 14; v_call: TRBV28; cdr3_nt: TGTGCCAGCAGTCGGGACAGGGTCGGTAATTTAGCTTTCTTT; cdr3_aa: CASSRDRVGNLAFF
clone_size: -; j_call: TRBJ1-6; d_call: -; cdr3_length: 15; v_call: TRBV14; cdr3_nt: TGTGCCAGCAGCCAAGATGGGTCGGAGCGGTCACCCCTCCACTTT; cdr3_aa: CASSQDGSERSPLHF
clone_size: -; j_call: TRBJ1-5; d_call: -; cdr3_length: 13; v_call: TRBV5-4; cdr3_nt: TGTGCCAGCAGCGTTGGCAGGGAACAGCCCCAGCATTTT; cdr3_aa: CASSVGREQPQHF
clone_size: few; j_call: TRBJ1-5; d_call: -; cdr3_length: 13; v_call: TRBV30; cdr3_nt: TGTGCCTGCCAGGGCGTCGGCAATCAGCCCCAGCATTTT; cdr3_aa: CACQGVGNQPQHF
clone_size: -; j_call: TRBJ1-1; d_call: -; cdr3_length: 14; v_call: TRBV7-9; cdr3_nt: TGTGCCAGCAGACCTACAGGGCTGAACACTGAAGCTTTCTTT; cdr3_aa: CASRPTGLNTEAFF
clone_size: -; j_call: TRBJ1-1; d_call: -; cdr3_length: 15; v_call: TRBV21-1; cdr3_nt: TGTGCCAGCAGCAAATGGCCCCTCCACCTCGGGGAAGCTTTCTTT; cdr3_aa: CASSKWPLHLGEAFF
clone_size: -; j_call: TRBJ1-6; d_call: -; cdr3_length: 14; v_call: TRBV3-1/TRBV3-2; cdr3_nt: TGTGCCAGCAGCCAAGTCACAGTTAATTCACCCCTCCACTTT; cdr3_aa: CASSQVTVNSPLHF
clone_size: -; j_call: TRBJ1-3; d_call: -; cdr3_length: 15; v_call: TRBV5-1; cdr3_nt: TGCGCCAGCAGCTTCAACGGGGAGCTCGGAAACACCATATATTTT; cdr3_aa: CASSFNGELGNTIYF
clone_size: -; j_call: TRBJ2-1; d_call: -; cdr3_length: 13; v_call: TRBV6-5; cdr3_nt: TGTGCCAGCAGTTGGGGGGACCGCAATGAGCAGTTCTTC; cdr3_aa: CASSWGDRNEQFF
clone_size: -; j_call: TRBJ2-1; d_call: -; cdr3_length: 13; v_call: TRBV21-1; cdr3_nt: TGTGCCAGCACGCGGGGGGGCCATCATGAGCAGTTCTTC; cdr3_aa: CASTRGGHHEQFF
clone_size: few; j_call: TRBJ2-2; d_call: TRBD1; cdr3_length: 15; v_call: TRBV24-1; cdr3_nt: TGTGCCACCAGCAGGGGGCAAGGGGCAATCGGGGAGCTGTTTTTT; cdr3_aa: CATSRGQGAIGELFF
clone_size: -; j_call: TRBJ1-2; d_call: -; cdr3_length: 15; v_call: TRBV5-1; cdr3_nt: TGCGCCAGCAGTCCGAGCCCATACCAAGACTATGGCTACACCTTC; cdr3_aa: CASSPSPYQDYGYTF
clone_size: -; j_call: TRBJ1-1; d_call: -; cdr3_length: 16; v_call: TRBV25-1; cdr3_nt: TGTGCCAGCAGTGCCCGATTGACAGGAGTGAACACTGAAGCTTTCTTT; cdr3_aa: CASSARLTGVNTEAFF
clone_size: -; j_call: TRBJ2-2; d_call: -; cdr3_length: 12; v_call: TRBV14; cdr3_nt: TGTGCCAGCAGCCAAACCAGGGGTGGGCTGTTTTTT; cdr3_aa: CASSQTRGGLFF
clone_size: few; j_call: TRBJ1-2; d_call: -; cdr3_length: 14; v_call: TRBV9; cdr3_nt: TGTGCCAGCAGCGTAGGTCCCCCGAACTATGGCTACACCTTC; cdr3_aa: CASSVGPPNYGYTF
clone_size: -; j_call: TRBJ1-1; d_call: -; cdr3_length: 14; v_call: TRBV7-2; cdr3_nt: TGTGCCAGCAGCTTAATCGGGGATTACACTGAAGCTTTCTTT; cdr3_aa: CASSLIGDYTEAFF
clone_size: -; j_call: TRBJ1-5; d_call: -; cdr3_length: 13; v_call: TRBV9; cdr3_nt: TGTGCCAGCAGCGCCCGAGAGGATCAGCCCCAGCATTTT; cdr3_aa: CASSAREDQPQHF
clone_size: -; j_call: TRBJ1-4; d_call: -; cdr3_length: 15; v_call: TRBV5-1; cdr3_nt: TGCGCCAGCAGCCTCCAGGGGTTTGAGAATGAAAAACTGTTTTTT; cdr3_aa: CASSLQGFENEKLFF
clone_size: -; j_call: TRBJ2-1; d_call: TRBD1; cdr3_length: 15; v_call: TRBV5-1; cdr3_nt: TGCGCCAGCAGCTTGACAGGGGACTCCTACAATGAGCAGTTCTTC; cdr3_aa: CASSLTGDSYNEQFF
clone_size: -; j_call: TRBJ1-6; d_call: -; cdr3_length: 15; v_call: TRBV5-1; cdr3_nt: TGCGCCAGCAGCTTTGGCGGGTCAAAGAATTCACCCCTCCACTTT; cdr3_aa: CASSFGGSKNSPLHF
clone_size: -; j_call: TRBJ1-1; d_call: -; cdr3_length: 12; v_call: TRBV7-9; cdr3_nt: TGTGCCAGCAGCTTAAAACTCACTGAAGCTTTCTTT; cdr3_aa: CASSLKLTEAFF
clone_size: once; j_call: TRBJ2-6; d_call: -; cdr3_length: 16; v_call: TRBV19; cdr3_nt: TGTGCCAGTAGTATCAGGGTAAGGACTGGGGCCAACGTCCTGACTTTC; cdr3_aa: CASSIRVRTGANVLTF
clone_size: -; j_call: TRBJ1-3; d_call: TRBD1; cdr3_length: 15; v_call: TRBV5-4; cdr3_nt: TGTGCCAGCAGCCTAGGACAGGGGCCTGGAAACACCATATATTTT; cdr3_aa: CASSLGQGPGNTIYF
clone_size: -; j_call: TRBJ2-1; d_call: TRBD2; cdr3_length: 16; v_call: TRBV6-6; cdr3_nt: TGTGCCAGCAGTTACGAAGGACTAGCGGGGGGGCAGTTGGGGTTCTTC; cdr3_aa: CASSYEGLAGGQLGFF
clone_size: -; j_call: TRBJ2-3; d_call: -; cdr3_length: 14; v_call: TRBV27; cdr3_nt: TGTGCCAGCAGTTTTGCCAGTAGCACAGATACGCAGTATTTT; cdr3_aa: CASSFASSTDTQYF
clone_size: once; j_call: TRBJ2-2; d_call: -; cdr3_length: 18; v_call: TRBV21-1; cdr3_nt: TGTGCCAGCAGCTCGAAGACAGGGCCCGTGCGTAACACCGGGGAGCTGTTTTTT; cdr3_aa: CASSSKTGPVRNTGELFF
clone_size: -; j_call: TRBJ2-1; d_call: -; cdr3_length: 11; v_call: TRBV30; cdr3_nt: TGTGCCTGGAGTCCAGGACAAGAGCAGTTCTTC; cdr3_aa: CAWSPGQEQFF
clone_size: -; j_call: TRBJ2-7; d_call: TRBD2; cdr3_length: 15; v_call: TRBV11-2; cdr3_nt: TGTGCCAGCAGCTTAATTAGCGGGGGATCCTACGAGCAGTACTTC; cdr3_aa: CASSLISGGSYEQYF
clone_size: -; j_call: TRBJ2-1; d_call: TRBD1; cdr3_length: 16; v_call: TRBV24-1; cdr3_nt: TGTGCCACCAGTGAAACGACCGGGACAGTGTACAATGAGCAGTTCTTC; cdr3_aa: CATSETTGTVYNEQFF
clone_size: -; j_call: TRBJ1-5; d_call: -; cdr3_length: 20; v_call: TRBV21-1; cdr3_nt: TGTGCCACACTCTTTACGCCGAGGGACCGACAGGGGGCCATGGATCAGCCCCAGCATTTT; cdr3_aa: CATLFTPRDRQGAMDQPQHF
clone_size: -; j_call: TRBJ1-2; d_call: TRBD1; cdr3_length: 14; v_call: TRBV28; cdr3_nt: TGTGCCAGCAGCATGACAGGGATTAACTATGGCTACACCTTC; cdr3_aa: CASSMTGINYGYTF
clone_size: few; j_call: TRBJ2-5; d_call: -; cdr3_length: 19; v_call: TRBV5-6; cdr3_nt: TGTGCCAGCAGCGTACAGGGGGTAGCGGGGGTGCGACTCATTGGGACCCAGTACTTC; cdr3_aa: CASSVQGVAGVRLIGTQYF
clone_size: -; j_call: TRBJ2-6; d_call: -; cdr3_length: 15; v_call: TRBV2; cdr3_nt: TGTGCCAGCAGTCAAGACAGGTCTGGGGCCAACGTCCTGACTTTC; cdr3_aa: CASSQDRSGANVLTF
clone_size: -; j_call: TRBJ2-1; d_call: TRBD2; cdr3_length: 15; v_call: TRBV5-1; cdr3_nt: TGCGCCAGCAGCTTGGGTAGCGGGGGGATTAATGAGCAGTTCTTC; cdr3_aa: CASSLGSGGINEQFF
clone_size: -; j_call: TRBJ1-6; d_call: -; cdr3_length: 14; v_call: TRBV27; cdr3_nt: TGTGCCAGCAGCTTTCATGGGGAGTACTCACCCCTCCACTTT; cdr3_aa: CASSFHGEYSPLHF
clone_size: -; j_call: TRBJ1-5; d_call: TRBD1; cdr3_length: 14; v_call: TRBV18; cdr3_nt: TGTGCCAGCGCGATGACAGGGGTCAATCAGCCCCAGCATTTT; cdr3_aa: CASAMTGVNQPQHF
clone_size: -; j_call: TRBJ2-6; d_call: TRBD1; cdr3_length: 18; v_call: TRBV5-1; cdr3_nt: TGCGCCAGCAGCTTGGGACGAACAGGGGGCAATGGGGCCAACGTCCTGACTTTC; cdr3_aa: CASSLGRTGGNGANVLTF
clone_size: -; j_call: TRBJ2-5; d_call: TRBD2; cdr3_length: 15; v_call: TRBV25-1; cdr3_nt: TGTGCCAGCAGTGAATTTGGCGGGGGGAAAGAGACCCAGTACTTC; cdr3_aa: CASSEFGGGKETQYF
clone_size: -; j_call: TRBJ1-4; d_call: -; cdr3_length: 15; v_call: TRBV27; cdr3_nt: TGTGCCAGCAGTTTATTTTATGAGGACAGTGAAAAACTGTTTTTT; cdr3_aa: CASSLFYEDSEKLFF
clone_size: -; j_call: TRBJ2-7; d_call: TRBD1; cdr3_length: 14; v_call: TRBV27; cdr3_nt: TGTGCCAGCAGTTACGGACAGGGGGCTAACGAGCAGTACTTC; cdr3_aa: CASSYGQGANEQYF